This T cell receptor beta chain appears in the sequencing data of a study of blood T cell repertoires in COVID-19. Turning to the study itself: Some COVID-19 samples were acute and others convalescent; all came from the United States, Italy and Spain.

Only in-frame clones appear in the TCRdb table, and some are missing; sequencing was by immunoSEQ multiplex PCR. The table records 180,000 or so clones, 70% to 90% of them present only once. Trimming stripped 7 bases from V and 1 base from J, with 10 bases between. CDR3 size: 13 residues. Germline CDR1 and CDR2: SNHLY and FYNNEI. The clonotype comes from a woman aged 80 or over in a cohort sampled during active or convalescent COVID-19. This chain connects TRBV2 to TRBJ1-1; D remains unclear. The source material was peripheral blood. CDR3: CASIFTQNTEAFF. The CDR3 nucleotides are TGTGCCAGCATTTTCACACAGAACACTGAAGCTTTCTTT.